Listed below are T cell receptor beta chains from one sample, sequenced in a study of T-cell reconstitution after alpha-beta-depleted transplantation in children. In TCRdb, the PCR reads were re-called with MiXCR into one record per CDR3 protein. This table holds 490,000 or so distinct CDR3 sequences, approximately 13% found once. The specimen comprised PBMCs from the stem cell graft donor, sampled from the stem cell graft. These TCRs come from a human donor who donated a stem cell graft to a child with combined immunodeficiency. Each CDR3 is given with its conserved first and last residue. Each record gives: J gene, clone size, D gene, V gene, CDR3 protein, CDR3 DNA. D genes are given only for firm matches. Expanded clones are given a class, and other clones once, few, many or no size at all.

>TRBJ1-4|few|NA|TRBV7-2
CASSLGPENEKLFF
TGTGCCAGCAGCTTAGGTCCGGAAAATGAAAAACTGTTTTTT
>TRBJ2-2|many|TRBD2|TRBV6-6
CASSYQRGRELFF
TGTGCCAGCAGTTATCAGCGGGGGAGGGAGCTGTTTTTT
>TRBJ2-1|NA|TRBD2|TRBV3-1
CASSQAAGVTNEQFF
TGTGCCAGCAGCCAAGCAGCGGGAGTAACCAATGAGCAGTTCTTC
>TRBJ2-3|NA|NA|TRBV5-1
CASSSDGGSSTDTQYF
TGCGCCAGCAGCTCTGACGGGGGATCTAGCACAGATACGCAGTATTTT
>TRBJ2-7|many|TRBD2|TRBV27
CASSPGLAGMHGEQYF
TGTGCCAGCAGCCCAGGACTAGCGGGAATGCACGGTGAGCAGTACTTC
>TRBJ2-5|few|TRBD2|TRBV24-1
CATSDFFSAGDLSASGKETQYF
TGTGCCACCAGTGATTTCTTCTCCGCAGGGGACCTCTCCGCTAGCGGGAAAGAGACCCAGTACTTC
>TRBJ1-5|many|TRBD1|TRBV12-3/TRBV12-4
CASSGGTGNNQPQHF
TGTGCCAGCAGTGGGGGGACAGGGAACAATCAGCCCCAGCATTTT
>TRBJ1-4|NA|NA|TRBV5-6
CASSGSATNEKLFF
TGTGCCAGCAGCGGAAGTGCAACTAATGAAAAACTGTTTTTT
>TRBJ2-1|NA|NA|TRBV7-9
CASSLIRGSGYEQFF
TGTGCCAGCAGCTTAATCCGGGGGAGTGGGTACGAGCAGTTCTTC
>TRBJ2-1|many|TRBD2|TRBV6-2/TRBV6-3
CASSYLGGRHEQFF
TGTGCCAGCAGTTACCTCGGCGGGAGACATGAGCAGTTCTTC
>TRBJ1-1|many|NA|TRBV7-8
CASSATGVTEAFF
TGTGCCAGCAGCGCAACAGGTGTCACTGAAGCTTTCTTT
>TRBJ1-5|NA|NA|TRBV2
CASNPTGNSNQPQHF
TGTGCCAGCAACCCCACAGGCAATAGCAATCAGCCCCAGCATTTT
>TRBJ1-1|many|TRBD1|TRBV20-1
CSASSGTGVVNTEAFF
TGCAGTGCTAGCTCCGGGACAGGGGTGGTGAACACTGAAGCTTTCTTT
>TRBJ2-3|NA|NA|TRBV7-2
CASSPSFSRADTDTQYF
TGTGCCAGCAGCCCTTCCTTTTCTCGGGCCGACACAGATACGCAGTATTTT
>TRBJ2-7|few|TRBD2|TRBV20-1
CSARSPGTRTYEQYF
TGCAGTGCTAGATCCCCCGGGACTAGGACCTACGAGCAGTACTTC
>TRBJ2-3|many|TRBD2|TRBV6-5
CASSSPSLAVGRNTQYF
TGTGCCAGCAGTTCCCCCTCTCTAGCGGTTGGAAGGAATACGCAGTATTTT
>TRBJ1-2|few|NA|TRBV10-3
CAISDDKNYGYTF
TGTGCCATCAGTGACGACAAGAACTATGGCTACACCTTC